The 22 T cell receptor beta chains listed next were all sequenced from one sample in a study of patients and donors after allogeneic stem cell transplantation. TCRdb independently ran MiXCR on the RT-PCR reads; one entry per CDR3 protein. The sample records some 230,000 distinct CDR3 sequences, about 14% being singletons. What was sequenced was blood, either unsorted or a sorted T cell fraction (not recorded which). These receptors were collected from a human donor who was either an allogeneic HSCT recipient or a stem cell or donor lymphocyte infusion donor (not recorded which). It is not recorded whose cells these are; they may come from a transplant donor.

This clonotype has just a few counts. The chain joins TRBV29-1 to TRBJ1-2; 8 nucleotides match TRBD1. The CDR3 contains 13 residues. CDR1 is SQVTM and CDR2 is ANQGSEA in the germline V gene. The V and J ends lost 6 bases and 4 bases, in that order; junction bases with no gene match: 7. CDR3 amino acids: CSVQDRVGYGYTF. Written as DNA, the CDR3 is TGCAGCGTCCAGGACAGGGTGGGCTATGGCTACACCTTC.

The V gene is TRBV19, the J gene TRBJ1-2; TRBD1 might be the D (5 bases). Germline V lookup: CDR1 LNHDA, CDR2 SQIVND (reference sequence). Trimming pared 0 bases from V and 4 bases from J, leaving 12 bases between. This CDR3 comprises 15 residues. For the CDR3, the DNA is TGTGCCAGTAGTATAGACAGGGTATTTGGCTATGGCTACACCTTC. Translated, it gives CASSIDRVFGYGYTF.

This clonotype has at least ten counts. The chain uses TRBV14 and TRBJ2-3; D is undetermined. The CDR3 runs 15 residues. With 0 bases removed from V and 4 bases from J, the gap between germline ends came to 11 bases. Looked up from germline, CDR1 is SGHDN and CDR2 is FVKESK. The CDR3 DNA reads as TGTGCCAGCAGCCAAGATCGCCTAGTTGCAGATACGCAGTATTTT. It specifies CASSQDRLVADTQYF. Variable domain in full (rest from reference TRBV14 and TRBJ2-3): EAGVTQFPSHSVIEKGQTVTLRCDPISGHDNLYWYRRVMGKEIKFLLHFVKESKQDESGMPNNRFLAERTGGTYSTLKVQPAELEDSGVYFCASSQDRLVADTQYFGPGTRLTVL.

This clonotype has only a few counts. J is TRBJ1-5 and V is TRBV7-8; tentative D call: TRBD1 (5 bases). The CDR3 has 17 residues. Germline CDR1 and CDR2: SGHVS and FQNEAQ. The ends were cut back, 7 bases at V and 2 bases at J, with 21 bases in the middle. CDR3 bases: TGTGCCAGCAAGTTACAGCCGATTCGGGGCGGCAATCAGCCCCAGCATTTT. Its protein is CASKLQPIRGGNQPQHF.

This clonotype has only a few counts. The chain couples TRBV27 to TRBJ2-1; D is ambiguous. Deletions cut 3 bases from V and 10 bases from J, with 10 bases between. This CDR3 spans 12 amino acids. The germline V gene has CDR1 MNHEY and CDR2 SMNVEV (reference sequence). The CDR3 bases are TGTGCCAGCAGTTTTTCCGGGCTGGAGCAGTTCTTC. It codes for CASSFSGLEQFF.

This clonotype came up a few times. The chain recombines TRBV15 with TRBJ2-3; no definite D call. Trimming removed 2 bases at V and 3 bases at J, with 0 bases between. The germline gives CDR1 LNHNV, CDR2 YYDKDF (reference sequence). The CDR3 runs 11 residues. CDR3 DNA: TGTGCCACCAGCAGAACAGATACGCAGTATTTT. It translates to CATSRTDTQYF. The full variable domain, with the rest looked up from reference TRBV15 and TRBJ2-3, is DAMVIQNPRYQVTQFGKPVTLSCSQTLNHNVMYWYQQKSSQAPKLLFHYYDKDFNNEADTPDNFQSRRPNTSFCFLDIRSPGLGDTAMYLCATSRTDTQYFGPGTRLTVL.

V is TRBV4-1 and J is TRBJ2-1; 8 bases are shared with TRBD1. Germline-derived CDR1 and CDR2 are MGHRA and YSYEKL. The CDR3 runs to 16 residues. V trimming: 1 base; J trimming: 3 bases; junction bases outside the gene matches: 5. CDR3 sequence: CASSQAPTGVYNEQFF. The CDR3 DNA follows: TGCGCCAGCAGCCAAGCTCCGACAGGGGTCTACAATGAGCAGTTCTTC.

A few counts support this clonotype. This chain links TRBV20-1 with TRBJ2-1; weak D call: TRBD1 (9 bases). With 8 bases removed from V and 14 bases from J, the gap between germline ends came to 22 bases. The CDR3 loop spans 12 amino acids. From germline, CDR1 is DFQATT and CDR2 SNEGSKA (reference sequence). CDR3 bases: TGCAGTTACCGGGAGGGACAGGGATATGAGTTCTTC. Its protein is CSYREGQGYEFF.

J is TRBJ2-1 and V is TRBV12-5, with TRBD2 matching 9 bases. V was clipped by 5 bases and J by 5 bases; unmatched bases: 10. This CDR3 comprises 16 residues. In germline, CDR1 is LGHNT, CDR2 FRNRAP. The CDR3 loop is CASGPETLAGDNEQFF. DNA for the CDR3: TGTGCTAGTGGTCCGGAGACACTAGCGGGCGACAATGAGCAGTTCTTC.

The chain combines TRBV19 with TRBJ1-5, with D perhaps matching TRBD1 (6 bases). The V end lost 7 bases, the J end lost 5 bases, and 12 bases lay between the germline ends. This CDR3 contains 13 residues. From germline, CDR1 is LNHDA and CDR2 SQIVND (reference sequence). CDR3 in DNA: TGTGCCAGTAAGGTGCCAGGGGATCAGCCCCAGCATTTT. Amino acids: CASKVPGDQPQHF.

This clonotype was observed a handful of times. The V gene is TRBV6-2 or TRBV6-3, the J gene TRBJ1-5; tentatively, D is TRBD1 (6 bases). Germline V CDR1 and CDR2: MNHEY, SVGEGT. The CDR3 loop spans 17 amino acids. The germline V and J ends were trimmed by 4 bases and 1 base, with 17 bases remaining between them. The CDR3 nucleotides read TGTGCCAGCAGTTCCCTCCCGACAGGCCAAAGCAATCAGCCCCAGCATTTT. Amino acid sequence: CASSSLPTGQSNQPQHF.

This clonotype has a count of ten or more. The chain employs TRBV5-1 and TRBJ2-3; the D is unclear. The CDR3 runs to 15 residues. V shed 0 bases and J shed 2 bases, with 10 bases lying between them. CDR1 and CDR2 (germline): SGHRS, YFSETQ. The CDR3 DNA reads TGCGCCAGCAGCTTGGGTCCGGCAATCACAGATACGCAGTATTTT. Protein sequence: CASSLGPAITDTQYF.

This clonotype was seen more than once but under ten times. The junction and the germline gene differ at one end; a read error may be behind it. CDR3 loop: CASSLGTGRRDTQYF. CDR3 sequence (DNA): TGTGCTAGCAGCTTAGGGACAGGGCGTCGAGATACGCAGTATTTT. V is TRBV7-7 and J is TRBJ2-3; 9 nucleotides align to TRBD1. Germline-derived CDR1 and CDR2 are SSHAT and FNYEAQ (reference sequence). This CDR3 has 15 amino acids.

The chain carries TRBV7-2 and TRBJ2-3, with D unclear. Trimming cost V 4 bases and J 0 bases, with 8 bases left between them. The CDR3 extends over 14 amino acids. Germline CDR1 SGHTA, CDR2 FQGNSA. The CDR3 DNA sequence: TGTGCCAGCAGCTCCGGGCTTAGCACAGATACGCAGTATTTT. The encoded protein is CASSSGLSTDTQYF.

Here the CDR3 DNA reads TGTGCCAGCAGCTACGGACAGGGACGGAGCGGCAATCAGCCCCAGCATTTT. Amino acid sequence: CASSYGQGRSGNQPQHF. The chain employs TRBV5-5 and TRBJ1-5; 8 bases match TRBD1. Per the germline V gene, CDR1 is SGHKS and CDR2 is YYEKEE (reference sequence). CDR3 length: 17 amino acids. V trimming: 3 bases; J trimming: 2 bases; junction bases outside the gene matches: 10.

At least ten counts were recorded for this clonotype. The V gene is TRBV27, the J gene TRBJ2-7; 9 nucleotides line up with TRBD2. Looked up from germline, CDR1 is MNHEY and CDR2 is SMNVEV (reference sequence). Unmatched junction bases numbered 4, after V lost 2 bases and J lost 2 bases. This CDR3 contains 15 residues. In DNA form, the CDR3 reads TGTGCCAGCAGTTTAGGTAGCGGGAGCACCTACGAGCAGTACTTC. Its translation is CASSLGSGSTYEQYF.

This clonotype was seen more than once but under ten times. The chain's CDR3 is CAWSVWGPNTEAFF. CDR3 sequence (DNA): TGTGCCTGGAGTGTATGGGGCCCGAACACTGAAGCTTTCTTT. The chain carries TRBV30 and TRBJ1-1; weak D call: TRBD1 (5 bases). The CDR3 sequence is 14 residues long. V lost 0 bases, J lost 1 base, and 9 bases lay in between. Germline-derived CDR1 and CDR2 are GTSNPN and SVGIG (reference sequence).

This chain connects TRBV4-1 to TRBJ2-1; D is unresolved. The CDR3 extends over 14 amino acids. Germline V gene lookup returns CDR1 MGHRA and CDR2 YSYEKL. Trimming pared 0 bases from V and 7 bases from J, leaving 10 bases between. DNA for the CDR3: TGCGCCAGCAGCCAAGACTCCCCTCGGAATGAGCAGTTCTTC. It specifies CASSQDSPRNEQFF.

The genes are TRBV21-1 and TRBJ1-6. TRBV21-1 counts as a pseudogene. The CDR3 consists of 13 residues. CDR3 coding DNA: TGTGCCAGCAGCAAAGTGCCGGCATCACCCCTCCACTTT. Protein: CASSKVPASPLHF.

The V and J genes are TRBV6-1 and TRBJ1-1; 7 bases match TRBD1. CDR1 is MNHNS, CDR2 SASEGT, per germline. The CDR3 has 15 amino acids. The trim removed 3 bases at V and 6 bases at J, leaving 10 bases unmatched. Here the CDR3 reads CASSDFRGTGAEAFF. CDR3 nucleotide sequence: TGTGCCAGCAGTGATTTCAGGGGTACAGGGGCTGAAGCTTTCTTT.

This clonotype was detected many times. This CDR3 is CASSKHRTSGRDTQYF. Here the CDR3 DNA reads TGTGCCAGCAGCAAACACCGGACTAGCGGGAGAGATACGCAGTATTTT. The chain employs TRBV7-8 and TRBJ2-3; 13 bases agree with TRBD2. Germline CDR1 and CDR2: SGHVS and FQNEAQ. This CDR3 comprises 16 residues. V shed 5 bases, J shed 5 bases, and the junction held 7 bases outside the gene matches.

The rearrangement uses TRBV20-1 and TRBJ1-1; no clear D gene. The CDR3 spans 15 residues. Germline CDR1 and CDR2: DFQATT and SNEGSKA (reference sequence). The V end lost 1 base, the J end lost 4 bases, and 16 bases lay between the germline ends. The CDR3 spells CSARVTRTLFTEAFF. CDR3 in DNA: TGCAGTGCTAGAGTGACCAGGACCCTATTCACTGAAGCTTTCTTT.